Below are 10 T cell receptor beta chains sequenced from a single sample in a study of vaccination and CD4 T cells after COVID-19. From the PCR reads, TCRdb called clonotypes with MiXCR, one entry per CDR3 protein. The profile shows approximately 17,000 distinct CDR3 sequences, less than 65% of them singletons. The sequenced sample was CD4+ T cells from blood, obtained after SARS-CoV-2 vaccination. Receptors originate from a human donor who had recovered from COVID-19.

The CDR3 coding sequence is TGTGCCAGCAGCGGGGGAACTGAAGCTTTCTTT. It codes for CASSGGTEAFF. The chain joins TRBV6-1 to TRBJ1-1, with a weak D call TRBD1 (5 bases). Germline-derived CDR1 and CDR2 are MNHNS and SASEGT. V lost 6 bases and J 5 bases, leaving 7 bases between the germline ends. The CDR3 loop spans 11 amino acids.

This chain links TRBV7-9 with TRBJ1-6; 7 bases line up with TRBD1. The germline V gene encodes CDR1 SEHNR and CDR2 FQNEAQ (reference sequence). V shed 3 bases and J 6 bases; nucleotides not matched to a gene: 11. The CDR3 runs to 17 residues. CDR3 residues: CASSLVVVGQINSPLHF. The CDR3 nucleotides read TGTGCCAGCAGCTTGGTGGTTGTGGGACAGATTAATTCACCCCTCCACTTT.

V and J are TRBV20-1 and TRBJ1-2, with TRBD1 matching 7 bases. The germline V gene encodes CDR1 DFQATT and CDR2 SNEGSKA (reference sequence). Unmatched junction bases numbered 12, after V lost 1 base and J lost 4 bases. The CDR3 has 16 amino acids. As DNA, the CDR3 is TGCAGTGCTAGAGCCCTGGGACAGAATGGCCTCTATGGCTACACCTTC. Translating it yields CSARALGQNGLYGYTF.

The chain combines TRBV7-2 with TRBJ1-1; no clear D. V lost 4 bases to trimming and J lost 0 bases, with 12 bases between them. The CDR3 contains 15 residues. Germline CDR1 is SGHTA and CDR2 is FQGNSA. CDR3: CASSSPRVVNTEAFF. Here the CDR3 DNA reads TGTGCCAGCAGCTCGCCAAGGGTCGTGAACACTGAAGCTTTCTTT.

V usage is TRBV5-1 and J usage is TRBJ2-7, with no clear D. Germline-derived CDR1 and CDR2 are SGHRS and YFSETQ. V lost 3 bases and J 2 bases, leaving 12 bases between the germline ends. The CDR3 is 14 residues long. The chain's CDR3 is CASSSTAGTYEQYF. Here the CDR3 DNA reads TGCGCCAGCAGCTCCACGGCCGGTACCTACGAGCAGTACTTC.

V and J are TRBV12-5 and TRBJ1-1; D remains unclear. The germline V gene encodes CDR1 LGHNT and CDR2 FRNRAP. This CDR3 is 15 amino acids long. V lost 4 bases and J 0 bases, leaving 12 bases between the germline ends. For the CDR3, the DNA is TGTGCTAGTGGTTCCTACGAGGATTTGAACACTGAAGCTTTCTTT. Translated, it gives CASGSYEDLNTEAFF.

The chain uses TRBV28 and TRBJ2-7; a weak D match, TRBD2 (5 bases). Trimming pared 8 bases from V and 3 bases from J, leaving 8 bases between. CDR3 length: 11 residues. Germline assignment: CDR1 MDHEN and CDR2 SYDVKM. In DNA form, the CDR3 reads TGTGCCAGCGGAGCGGTCTACGAGCAGTACTTC. Protein sequence: CASGAVYEQYF. The full variable domain, completed using reference TRBV28 and TRBJ2-7, is DVKVTQSSRYLVKRTGEKVFLECVQDMDHENMFWYRQDPGLGLRLIYFSYDVKMKEKGDIPEGYSVSREKKERFSLILESASTNQTSMYLCASGAVYEQYFGPGTRLTVT.

The chain recombines TRBV6-5 with TRBJ2-1, with D tentatively TRBD2 (5 bases). The V end lost 2 bases, the J end lost 7 bases, and 9 bases lay between the germline ends. CDR3 length: 13 amino acids. CDR1 MNHEY and CDR2 SVGAGI come from the germline V gene. The CDR3 sequence is CASSYNRGNEQFF. The DNA for the CDR3 is TGTGCCAGCAGTTACAACCGAGGGAATGAGCAGTTCTTC.

This clonotype is a singleton in its sample. J is TRBJ2-5 and V is TRBV18; D possibly corresponds to TRBD2 (6 bases). The germline CDR1 and CDR2 sequences are KGHSH and LQKENI. Trimming took 1 base from V and 1 from J, leaving 10 bases between them. The CDR3 is 15 amino acids. DNA for the CDR3: TGTGCCAGCTCACCACGGACTACTCCCCAAGAGACCCAGTACTTC. Protein product: CASSPRTTPQETQYF.

The chain recombines TRBV20-1 with TRBJ2-1, with D unresolved. V was shortened by 3 bases and J by 9 bases, with 15 bases between the two germline ends. The germline CDR1 and CDR2 sequences are DFQATT and SNEGSKA (reference sequence). This CDR3 contains 13 residues. The CDR3 reads CSASAVADGEQFF. The CDR3 region has the DNA TGCAGTGCTAGTGCCGTGGCAGATGGTGAGCAGTTCTTC.